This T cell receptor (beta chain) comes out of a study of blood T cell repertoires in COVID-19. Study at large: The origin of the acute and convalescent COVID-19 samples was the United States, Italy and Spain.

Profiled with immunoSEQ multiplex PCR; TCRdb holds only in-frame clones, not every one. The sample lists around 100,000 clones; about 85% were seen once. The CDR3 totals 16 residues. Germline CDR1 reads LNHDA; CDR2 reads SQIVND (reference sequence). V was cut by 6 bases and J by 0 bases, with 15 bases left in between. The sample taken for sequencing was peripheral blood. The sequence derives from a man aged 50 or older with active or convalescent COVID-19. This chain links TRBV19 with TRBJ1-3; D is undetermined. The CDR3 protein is CASSTPPGISGNTIYF. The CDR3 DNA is TGTGCCAGTAGCACCCCCCCCGGGATCTCTGGAAACACCATATATTTT.